These 7 T cell receptor beta chains were sequenced from one sample in a study of patients and donors after allogeneic stem cell transplantation. TCRdb passed the RT-PCR reads through MiXCR, listing each CDR3 protein once. There are 390,000 or so distinct CDR3 sequences in the sample; 15% to 20% occur only once, and 6% to 8% lies in the top ten. The specimen was blood, either unsorted or a sorted T cell fraction (not recorded which). The receptor source for this set is a human donor who was either an allogeneic HSCT recipient or a stem cell or donor lymphocyte infusion donor (not recorded which). It is not recorded whose cells these are; they may come from a transplant donor.

At least ten counts were recorded for this clonotype. The rearrangement links TRBV12-3 or TRBV12-4 to TRBJ1-1; D is undetermined. The length of the CDR3 is 12 residues. V lost 6 bases, J lost 0 bases, and 5 bases lay in between. This CDR3 is CASRSMNTEAFF. DNA for the CDR3: TGTGCCAGCAGGTCCATGAACACTGAAGCTTTCTTT.

At least ten counts were recorded for this clonotype. The V gene is TRBV12-3 or TRBV12-4, the J gene TRBJ2-4; 7 bases are shared with TRBD2. J gave up 4 bases and V 7 bases, and 7 bases lay outside the gene matches. The CDR3 totals 14 residues. CDR3 sequence (DNA): TGTGCCAGCACTTCCGGGAGGAGTAAAAACATTCAGTACTTC. This codes for CASTSGRSKNIQYF.

This clonotype has a handful of counts. The chain carries TRBV12-3 or TRBV12-4 and TRBJ2-4; possibly TRBD1 or TRBD2 for D (6 bases each). Trimming took 1 base from V and 12 from J, leaving 16 bases between them. This CDR3 comprises 14 residues. The CDR3 spells CASSLGGAGDPQYF. The CDR3 nucleotides are TGTGCCAGCAGTTTAGGGGGGGCAGGGGATCCTCAGTACTTC.

In its sample, this clonotype was seen a few times. This rearrangement joins TRBV19 to TRBJ2-7; 12 bases are a match to TRBD2. Germline V gives CDR1 LNHDA, CDR2 SQIVND (reference sequence). The CDR3 length is 14 residues. The V gene end was trimmed by 6 bases and the J gene end by 4 bases; junction bases not matched to a gene: 4. The CDR3 sequence is CASRSLAGGYEQYF. The DNA of the CDR3 is TGTGCCAGTAGATCACTAGCGGGAGGTTACGAGCAGTACTTC.

The V and J genes are TRBV5-1 and TRBJ2-1; D perhaps matches TRBD1 (6 bases). Germline lookup yields CDR1 SGHRS and CDR2 YFSETQ. The V end was cut by 0 bases, the J end by 4 bases, with 14 bases between. The CDR3 totals 16 residues. CDR3 nucleotides: TGCGCCAGCAGCTTGGATGGGGGCTTTAAGTACAATGAGCAGTTCTTC. Translated: CASSLDGGFKYNEQFF.

This clonotype was seen many times. The chain is built from TRBV4-1 and TRBJ2-1, with D possibly being TRBD2 (5 bases). V shed 2 bases and J shed 2 bases, with 10 bases lying between them. The CDR3 covers 15 residues. Germline V CDR1 and CDR2: MGHRA, YSYEKL. DNA of the CDR3: TGCGCCAGCAGCCAAACCCGGGATGCCTACAATGAGCAGTTCTTC. Amino acids: CASSQTRDAYNEQFF.

The CDR3 DNA follows: TGTGCCAGCAGCTTGACAGGGGGCCTCTCCTACGAGCAGTACTTC. Protein: CASSLTGGLSYEQYF. The chain uses TRBV7-9 and TRBJ2-7; 10 bases match TRBD1. The ends lost 3 bases at V and 0 bases at J; junction bases unmatched: 2. The CDR3 has 15 amino acids. The V gene's germline CDR1 is SEHNR and CDR2 FQNEAQ (reference sequence).